This TCR beta chain derives from a study of blood T cells in healthy people across ages. General observations from the study: Samples with more naive T cells showed higher observed beta diversity. Unsorted PBMCs blocked a conclusive comparison of naive and antigen-experienced cells.

Remarks on this clonotype: Its antigen remains unidentified.

A J-beta primer mix and a sample-barcoded 5' primer were used in a second PCR of about 7 to 12 cycles. MiXCR, applied by TCRdb to the 5' RACE reads, yields one record per CDR3 protein. The sample holds some 760,000 distinct CDR3 sequences; around 25% are singletons and the top ten take roughly a tenth. Trimming stripped 6 bases from V and 2 bases from J, with 11 bases between. Germline V gene sequence: CDR1 MGHDK, CDR2 SYGVNS. The CDR3 totals 13 residues. These data are also associated with another study on T cells of mothers and their children.

This TCR was recovered from a boy aged 10-17 years in good health. The genes are TRBV25-1 and TRBJ2-7; D perhaps matches TRBD2 (6 bases). Material for sequencing was blood. The CDR3 protein is CASSGRLTYEQYF. The CDR3 nucleotides are TGTGCCAGCAGCGGGAGATTAACCTACGAGCAGTACTTC.